These T cell receptor beta chains were read from a single sample in a study of blood T cell repertoires in COVID-19. Repertoires were generated with immunoSEQ multiplex PCR, while TCRdb's copy carries only in-frame clones and drops some. The sample has 200,000 to 250,000 clones, 87% seen once. Sequenced: PBMCs or T cells enriched from blood (not recorded which). The receptors stem from a man younger than 45 in a cohort exposed to, infected with or recovered from COVID-19 (not recorded which). Each CDR3 is given with its conserved first and last residue. A D gene is named only where the DNA matches it firmly.

CDR3 protein,CDR3 DNA,J gene,D gene,V gene
CASSSREETQYF,TGTGCCAGCAGTTCAAGAGAAGAGACCCAGTACTTC,TRBJ2-5,NA,TRBV27
CASSLVSVGGGGSNQPQHF,TGTGCCAGCAGCTTAGTGTCGGTAGGAGGGGGCGGTAGCAATCAGCCCCAGCATTTT,TRBJ1-5,TRBD1,TRBV7-8
CASSRDSNTDTQYF,TGTGCCAGCTCTCGGGACTCGAACACAGATACGCAGTATTTT,TRBJ2-3,NA,TRBV18
CASSIRSNRGGYEQYF,TGTGCCAGCAGCATCCGATCTAACAGGGGTGGATACGAGCAGTACTTC,TRBJ2-7,TRBD1,TRBV5-6
CASSLPTTDTQYF,TGTGCCAGCAGCCTCCCCACTACAGATACGCAGTATTTT,TRBJ2-3,NA,TRBV3-1/TRBV3-2
CAISREGSYNEQFF,TGTGCCATCTCACGGGAGGGATCCTACAATGAGCAGTTCTTC,TRBJ2-1,TRBD2,TRBV10-3
CASTGTGGFGEQFF,TGTGCCAGCACCGGGACAGGGGGTTTTGGTGAGCAGTTCTTC,TRBJ2-1,TRBD1,TRBV6-5
CAISESMAGETYNEQFF,TGTGCCATCAGTGAGTCCATGGCGGGAGAAACCTACAATGAGCAGTTCTTC,TRBJ2-1,TRBD2,TRBV10-3
CASSLSRTREAFF,TGTGCCAGCAGTTTGTCCAGAACCCGTGAAGCTTTCTTT,TRBJ1-1,NA,TRBV12-3/TRBV12-4
CASSLDATDFYGYTF,TGCGCCAGCAGCTTGGACGCGACAGACTTCTATGGCTACACCTTC,TRBJ1-2,NA,TRBV5-1